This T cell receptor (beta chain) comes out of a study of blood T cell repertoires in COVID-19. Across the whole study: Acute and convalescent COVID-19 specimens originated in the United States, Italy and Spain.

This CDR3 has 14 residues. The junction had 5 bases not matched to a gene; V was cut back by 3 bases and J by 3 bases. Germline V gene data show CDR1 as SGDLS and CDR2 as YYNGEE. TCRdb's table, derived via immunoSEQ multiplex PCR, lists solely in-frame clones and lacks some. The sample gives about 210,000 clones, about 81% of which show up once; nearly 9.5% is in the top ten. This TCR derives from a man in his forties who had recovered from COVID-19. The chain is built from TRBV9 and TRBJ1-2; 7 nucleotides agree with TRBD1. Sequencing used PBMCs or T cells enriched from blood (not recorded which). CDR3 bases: TGTGCCAGCAGCGAAGACAGGGTGGACTATGGCTACACCTTC. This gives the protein CASSEDRVDYGYTF.